This T cell receptor (beta chain) was documented in a study of cytomegalovirus exposure and HLA in healthy donors. This clone was observed a few times. Both 60 Vbeta primers and 13 Jbeta primers went into the PCR. The protocol was immunoSEQ multiplex PCR, while the TCRdb copy is restricted to in-frame clones and leaves out a portion. The data hold tens of thousands of clones, with roughly 80% observed a single time. CDR1 MGHDK and CDR2 SYGVNS come from the germline V gene. With 7 bases removed from V and 15 bases from J, the gap between germline ends came to 21 bases. This CDR3 has 13 residues. The chain recombines TRBV25-1 with TRBJ2-2, with D tentatively TRBD2 (6 bases). Sequencing was carried out using PBMCs. The receptor was derived from a woman aged 40 to 55 in good health and CMV-seropositive. The CDR3 loop reads CASNIKGGTRMFF. Here the CDR3 DNA reads TGTGCCAGCAATATCAAGGGCGGGACTCGTATGTTTTTT.